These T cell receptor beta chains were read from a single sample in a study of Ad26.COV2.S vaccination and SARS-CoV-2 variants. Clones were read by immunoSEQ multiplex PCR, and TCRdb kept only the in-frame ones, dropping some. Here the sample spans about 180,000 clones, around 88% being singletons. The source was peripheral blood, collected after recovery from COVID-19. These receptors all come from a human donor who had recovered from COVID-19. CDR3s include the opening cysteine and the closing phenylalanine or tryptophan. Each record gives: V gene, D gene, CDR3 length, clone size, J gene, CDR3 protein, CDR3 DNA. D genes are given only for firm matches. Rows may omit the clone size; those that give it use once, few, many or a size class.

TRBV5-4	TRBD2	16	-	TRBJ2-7	CASSLEPSGTNYEQYF	TGTGCCAGCAGCTTGGAGCCTAGCGGGACAAACTACGAGCAGTACTTC
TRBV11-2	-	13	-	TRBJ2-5	CASSRLNQETQYF	TGTGCCAGCAGCCGACTGAACCAAGAGACCCAGTACTTC
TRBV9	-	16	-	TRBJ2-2	CASSVEGSANTGELFF	TGTGCCAGCAGCGTAGAAGGGAGCGCAAACACCGGGGAGCTGTTTTTT
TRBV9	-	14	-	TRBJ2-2	CASSSGSNTGELFF	TGTGCCAGCAGTTCGGGCTCGAACACCGGGGAGCTGTTTTTT
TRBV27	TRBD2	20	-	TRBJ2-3	CASSLSAGTSGGADTDTQYF	TGTGCCAGCAGTCTATCTGCCGGGACTAGCGGGGGGGCCGATACAGATACGCAGTATTTT
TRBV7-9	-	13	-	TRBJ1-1	CASNHGGQTEAFF	TGTGCCAGCAATCACGGGGGGCAGACTGAAGCTTTCTTT
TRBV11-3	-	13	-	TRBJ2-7	CASSLDSSYEQYF	TGTGCCAGCAGCTTAGACAGTTCCTACGAGCAGTACTTC
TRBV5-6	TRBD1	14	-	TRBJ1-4	CASSSGQGNEKLFF	TGTGCCAGCAGCTCCGGACAGGGTAATGAAAAACTGTTTTTT
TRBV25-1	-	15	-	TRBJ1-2	CASSEISPMGGGYTF	TGTGCCAGCAGTGAAATCAGCCCCATGGGGGGAGGCTACACCTTC
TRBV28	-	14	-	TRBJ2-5	CASSPMGSAETQYF	TGTGCCAGCAGTCCAATGGGCAGCGCGGAGACCCAGTACTTC
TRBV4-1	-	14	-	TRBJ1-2	CASSRGRQIYGYTF	TGCGCCAGCAGCCGAGGTCGGCAGATATATGGCTACACCTTC
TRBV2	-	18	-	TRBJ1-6	CASSSPGYDLSYNSPLHF	TGTGCCAGCAGTAGCCCCGGATACGATCTCTCCTATAATTCACCCCTCCACTTT
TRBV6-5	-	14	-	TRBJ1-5	CASSRTNSNQPQHF	TGTGCCAGCAGCCGAACAAATAGCAATCAGCCCCAGCATTTT
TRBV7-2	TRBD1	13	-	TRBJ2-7	CASSPGQTYEQYF	TGTGCCAGCAGCCCGGGACAGACCTACGAGCAGTACTTC
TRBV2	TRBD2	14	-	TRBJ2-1	CASKQRGGNNEQFF	TGTGCCAGCAAACAGCGGGGGGGCAATAATGAGCAGTTCTTC
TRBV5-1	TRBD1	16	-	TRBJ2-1	CASSQDPGQKYNEQFF	TGCGCCAGCAGCCAAGACCCGGGACAGAAATACAATGAGCAGTTCTTC
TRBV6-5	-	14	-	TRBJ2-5	CASSYGGVQETQYF	TGTGCCAGCAGTTATGGTGGGGTGCAAGAGACCCAGTACTTC
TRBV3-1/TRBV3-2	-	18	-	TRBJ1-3	CASSLGRGRGTSGNTIYF	TGTGCCAGCAGCCTGGGTCGCGGTCGGGGCACGTCTGGAAACACCATATATTTT
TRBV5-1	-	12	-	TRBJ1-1	CASSLMGGEAFF	TGCGCCAGCAGCTTGATGGGAGGTGAAGCTTTCTTT
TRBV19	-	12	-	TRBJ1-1	CASSRQFTEAFF	TGTGCCAGTAGTCGGCAGTTTACTGAAGCTTTCTTT
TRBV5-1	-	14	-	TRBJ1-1	CASSTSGWHTEAFF	TGCGCCAGCAGCACTTCAGGGTGGCACACTGAAGCTTTCTTT
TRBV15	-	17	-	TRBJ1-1	CATSRGDGGGGNTEAFF	TGTGCCACCAGCAGAGGGGATGGAGGGGGTGGGAACACTGAAGCTTTCTTT
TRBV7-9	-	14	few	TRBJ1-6	CASSSTGIHSPLHF	TGTGCCAGCAGCTCAACCGGGATCCATTCACCCCTCCACTTT